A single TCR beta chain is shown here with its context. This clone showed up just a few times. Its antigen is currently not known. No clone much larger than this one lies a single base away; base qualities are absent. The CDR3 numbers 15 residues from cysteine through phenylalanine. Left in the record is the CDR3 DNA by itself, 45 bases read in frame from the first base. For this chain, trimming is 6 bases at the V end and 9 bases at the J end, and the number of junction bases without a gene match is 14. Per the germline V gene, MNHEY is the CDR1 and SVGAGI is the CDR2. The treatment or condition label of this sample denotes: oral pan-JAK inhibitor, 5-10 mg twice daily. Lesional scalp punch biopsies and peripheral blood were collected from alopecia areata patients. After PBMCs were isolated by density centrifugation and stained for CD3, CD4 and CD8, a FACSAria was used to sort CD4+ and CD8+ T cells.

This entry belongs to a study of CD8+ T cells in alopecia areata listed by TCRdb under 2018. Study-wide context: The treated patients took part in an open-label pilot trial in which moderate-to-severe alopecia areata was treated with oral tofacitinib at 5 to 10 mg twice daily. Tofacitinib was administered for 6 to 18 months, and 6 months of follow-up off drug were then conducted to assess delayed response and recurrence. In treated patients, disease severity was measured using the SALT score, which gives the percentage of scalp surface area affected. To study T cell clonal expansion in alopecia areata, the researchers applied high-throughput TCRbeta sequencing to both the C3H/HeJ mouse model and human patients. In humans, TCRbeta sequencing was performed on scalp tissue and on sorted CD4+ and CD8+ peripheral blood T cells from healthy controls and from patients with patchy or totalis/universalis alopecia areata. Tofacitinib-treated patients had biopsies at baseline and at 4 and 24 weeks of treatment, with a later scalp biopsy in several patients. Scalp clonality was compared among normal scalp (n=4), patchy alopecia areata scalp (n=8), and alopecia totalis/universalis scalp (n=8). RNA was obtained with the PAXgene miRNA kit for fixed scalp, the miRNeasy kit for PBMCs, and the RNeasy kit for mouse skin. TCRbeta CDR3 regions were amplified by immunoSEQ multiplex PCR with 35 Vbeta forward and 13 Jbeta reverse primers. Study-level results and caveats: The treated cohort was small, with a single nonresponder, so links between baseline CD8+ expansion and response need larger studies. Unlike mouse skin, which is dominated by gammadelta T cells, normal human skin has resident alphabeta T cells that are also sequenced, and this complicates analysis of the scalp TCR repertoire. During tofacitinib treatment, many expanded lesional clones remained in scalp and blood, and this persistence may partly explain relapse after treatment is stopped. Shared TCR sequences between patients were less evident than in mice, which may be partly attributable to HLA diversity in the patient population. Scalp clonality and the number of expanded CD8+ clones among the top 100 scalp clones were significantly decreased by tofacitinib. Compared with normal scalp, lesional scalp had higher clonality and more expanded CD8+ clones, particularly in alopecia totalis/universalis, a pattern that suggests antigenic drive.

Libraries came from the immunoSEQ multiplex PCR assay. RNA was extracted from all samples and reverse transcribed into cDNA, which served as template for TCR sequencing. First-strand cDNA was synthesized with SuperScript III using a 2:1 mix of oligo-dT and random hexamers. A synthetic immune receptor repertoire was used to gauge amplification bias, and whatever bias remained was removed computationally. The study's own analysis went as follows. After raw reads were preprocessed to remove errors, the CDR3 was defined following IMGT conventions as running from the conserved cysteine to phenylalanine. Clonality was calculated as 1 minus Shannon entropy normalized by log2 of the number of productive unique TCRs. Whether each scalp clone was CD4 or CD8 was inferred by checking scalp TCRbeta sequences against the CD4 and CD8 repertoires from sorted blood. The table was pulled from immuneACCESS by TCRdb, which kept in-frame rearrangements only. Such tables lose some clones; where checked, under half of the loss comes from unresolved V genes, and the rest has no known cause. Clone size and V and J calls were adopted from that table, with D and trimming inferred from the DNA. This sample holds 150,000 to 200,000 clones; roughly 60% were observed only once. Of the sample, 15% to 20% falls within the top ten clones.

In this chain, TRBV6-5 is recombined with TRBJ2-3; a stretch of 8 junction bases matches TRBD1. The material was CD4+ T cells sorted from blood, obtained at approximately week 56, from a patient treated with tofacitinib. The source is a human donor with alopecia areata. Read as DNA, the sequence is TGTGCCAGCAGCACAACGGACAGGGAGTCGGCGACGCAGTATTTT. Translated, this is CASSTTDRESATQYF.